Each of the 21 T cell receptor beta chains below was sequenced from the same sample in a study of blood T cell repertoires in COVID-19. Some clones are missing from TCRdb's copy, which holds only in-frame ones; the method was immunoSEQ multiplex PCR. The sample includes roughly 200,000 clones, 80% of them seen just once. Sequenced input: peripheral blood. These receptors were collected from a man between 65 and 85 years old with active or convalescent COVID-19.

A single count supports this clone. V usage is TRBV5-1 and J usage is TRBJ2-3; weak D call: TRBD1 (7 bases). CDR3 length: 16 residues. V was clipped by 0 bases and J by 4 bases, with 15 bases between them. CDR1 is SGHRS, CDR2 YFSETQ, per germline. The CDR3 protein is CASSLAGSGGPDTQYF. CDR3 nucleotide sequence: TGCGCCAGCAGCTTGGCCGGGTCAGGGGGGCCAGATACGCAGTATTTT.

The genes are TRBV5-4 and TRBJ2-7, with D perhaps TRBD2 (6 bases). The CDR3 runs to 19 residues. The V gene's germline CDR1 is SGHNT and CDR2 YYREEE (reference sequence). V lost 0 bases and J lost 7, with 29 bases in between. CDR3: CASSLGGLRGSGLRREQYF. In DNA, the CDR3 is TGTGCCAGCAGCTTGGGTGGGCTTCGTGGTAGCGGCCTTAGGAGGGAGCAGTACTTC.

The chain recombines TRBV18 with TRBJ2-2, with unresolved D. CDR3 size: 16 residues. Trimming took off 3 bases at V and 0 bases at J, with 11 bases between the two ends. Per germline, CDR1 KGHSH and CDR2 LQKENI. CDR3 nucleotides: TGTGCCAGCTCACCCGTCATACACCCGAACACCGGGGAGCTGTTTTTT. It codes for CASSPVIHPNTGELFF.

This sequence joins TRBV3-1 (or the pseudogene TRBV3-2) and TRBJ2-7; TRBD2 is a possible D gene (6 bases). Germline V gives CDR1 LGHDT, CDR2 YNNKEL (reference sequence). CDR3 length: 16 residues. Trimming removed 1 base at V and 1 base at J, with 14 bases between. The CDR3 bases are TGTGCCAGCAGCCAAGGACTAGACCCATCGTCCTACGAGCAGTACTTC. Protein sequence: CASSQGLDPSSYEQYF.

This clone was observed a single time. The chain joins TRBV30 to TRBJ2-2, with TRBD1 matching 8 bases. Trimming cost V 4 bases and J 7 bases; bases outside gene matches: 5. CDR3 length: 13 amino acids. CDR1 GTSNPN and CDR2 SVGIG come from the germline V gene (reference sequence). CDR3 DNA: TGTGCCTGGACGGACAGGGCGGGCGGGGAGCTGTTTTTT. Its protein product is CAWTDRAGGELFF.

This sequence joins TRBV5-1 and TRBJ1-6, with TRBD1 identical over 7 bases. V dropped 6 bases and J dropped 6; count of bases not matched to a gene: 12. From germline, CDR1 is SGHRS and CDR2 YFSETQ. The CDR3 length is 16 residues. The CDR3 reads CASKSLPGTVNSPLHF. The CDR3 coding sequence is TGCGCCAGCAAAAGCCTACCCGGGACAGTTAATTCACCCCTCCACTTT.

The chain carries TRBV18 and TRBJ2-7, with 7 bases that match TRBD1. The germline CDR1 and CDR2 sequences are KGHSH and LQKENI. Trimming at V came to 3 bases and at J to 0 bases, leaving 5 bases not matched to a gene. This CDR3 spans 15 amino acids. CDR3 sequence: CASSPSTGPSYEQYF. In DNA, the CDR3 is TGTGCCAGCTCACCCTCGACAGGGCCCTCCTACGAGCAGTACTTC.

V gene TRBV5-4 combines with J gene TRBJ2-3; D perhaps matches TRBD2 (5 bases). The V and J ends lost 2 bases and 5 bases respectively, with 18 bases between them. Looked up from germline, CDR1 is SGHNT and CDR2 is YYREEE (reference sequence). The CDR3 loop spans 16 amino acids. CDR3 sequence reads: CASSFEAVSPEDTQYF. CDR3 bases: TGTGCCAGCAGCTTCGAAGCGGTCTCACCGGAAGATACGCAGTATTTT.

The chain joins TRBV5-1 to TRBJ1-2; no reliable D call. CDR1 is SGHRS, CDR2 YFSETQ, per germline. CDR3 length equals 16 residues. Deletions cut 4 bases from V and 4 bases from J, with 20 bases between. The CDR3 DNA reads TGCGCCAGCAGCCCTAGTACCTTCCAAGCCCCCTATGGCTACACCTTC. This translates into CASSPSTFQAPYGYTF.

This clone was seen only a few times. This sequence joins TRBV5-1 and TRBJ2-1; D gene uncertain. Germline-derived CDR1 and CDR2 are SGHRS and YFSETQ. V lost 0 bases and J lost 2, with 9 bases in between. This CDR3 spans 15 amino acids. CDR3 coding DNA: TGCGCCAGCAGCTTGGAGCGATCAACCTACAATGAGCAGTTCTTC. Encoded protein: CASSLERSTYNEQFF.

CDR3 DNA: TGCGCCAGCAGTGAGGGTAGCGGGATAGGTGGGGCCAACGTCCTGACTTTC. Its protein product is CASSEGSGIGGANVLTF. The chain recombines TRBV10-2 with TRBJ2-6; TRBD2 agrees at 8 bases. CDR1 is WSHSY, CDR2 SAAADI, per germline. V shed 2 bases, J shed 3 bases, and the junction held 6 bases outside the gene matches. CDR3 size: 17 residues.

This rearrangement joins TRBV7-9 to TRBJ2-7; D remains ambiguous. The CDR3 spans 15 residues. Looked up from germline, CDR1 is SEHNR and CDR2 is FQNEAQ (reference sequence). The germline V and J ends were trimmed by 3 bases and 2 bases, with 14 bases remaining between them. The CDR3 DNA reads TGTGCCAGCAGCTTCATGCGAGACATTCCCTACGAGCAGTACTTC. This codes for CASSFMRDIPYEQYF.

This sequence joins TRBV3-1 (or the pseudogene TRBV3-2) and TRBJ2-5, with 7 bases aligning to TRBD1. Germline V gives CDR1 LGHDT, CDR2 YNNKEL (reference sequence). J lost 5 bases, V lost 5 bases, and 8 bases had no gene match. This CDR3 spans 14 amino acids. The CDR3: CASSGDRGWETQYF. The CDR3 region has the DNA TGTGCCAGCAGCGGGGACAGAGGGTGGGAGACCCAGTACTTC.

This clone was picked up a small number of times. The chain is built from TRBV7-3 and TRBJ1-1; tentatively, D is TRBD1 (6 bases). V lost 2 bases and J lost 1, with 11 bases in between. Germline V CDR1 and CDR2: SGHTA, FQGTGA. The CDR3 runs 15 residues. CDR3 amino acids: CASSLDEGQNTEAFF. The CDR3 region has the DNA TGTGCCAGCAGCTTAGATGAGGGACAGAACACTGAAGCTTTCTTT.

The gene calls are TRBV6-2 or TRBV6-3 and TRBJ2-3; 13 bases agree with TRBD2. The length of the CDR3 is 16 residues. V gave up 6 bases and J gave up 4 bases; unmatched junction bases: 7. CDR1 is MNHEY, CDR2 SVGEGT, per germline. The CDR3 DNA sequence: TGTGCCAGCAGCTCGGGACTAGCGGGGAGGTCAGATACGCAGTATTTT. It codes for CASSSGLAGRSDTQYF.

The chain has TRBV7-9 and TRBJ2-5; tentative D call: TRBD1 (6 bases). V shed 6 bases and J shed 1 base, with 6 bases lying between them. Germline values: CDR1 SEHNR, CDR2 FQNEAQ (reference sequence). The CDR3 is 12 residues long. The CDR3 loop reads CASRDSQETQYF. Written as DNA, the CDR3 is TGTGCCAGCAGGGACAGCCAAGAGACCCAGTACTTC. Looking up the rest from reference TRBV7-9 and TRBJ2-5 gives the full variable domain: DTGVSQNPRHKITKRGQNVTFRCDPISEHNRLYWYRQTLGQGPEFLTYFQNEAQLEKSRLLSDRFSAERPKGSFSTLEIQRTEQGDSAMYLCASRDSQETQYFGPGTRLLVL.

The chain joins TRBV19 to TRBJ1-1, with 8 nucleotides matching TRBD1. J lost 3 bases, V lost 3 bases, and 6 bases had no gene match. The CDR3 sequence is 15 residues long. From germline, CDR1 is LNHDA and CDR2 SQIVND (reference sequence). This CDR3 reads CASSMGQVDDTEAFF. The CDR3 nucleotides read TGTGCCAGTAGTATGGGACAGGTGGATGACACTGAAGCTTTCTTT.

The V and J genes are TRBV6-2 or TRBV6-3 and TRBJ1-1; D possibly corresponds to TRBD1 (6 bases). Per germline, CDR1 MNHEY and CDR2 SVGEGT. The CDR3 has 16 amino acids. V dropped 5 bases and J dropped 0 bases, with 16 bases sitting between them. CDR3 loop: CASSRTGNPMNTEAFF. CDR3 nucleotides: TGTGCCAGCAGTCGCACAGGGAATCCGATGAACACTGAAGCTTTCTTT.

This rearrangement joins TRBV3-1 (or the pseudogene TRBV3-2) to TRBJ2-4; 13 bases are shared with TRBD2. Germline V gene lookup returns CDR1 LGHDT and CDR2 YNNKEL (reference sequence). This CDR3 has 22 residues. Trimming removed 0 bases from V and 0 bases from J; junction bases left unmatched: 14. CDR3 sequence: CASSQDGPGTSGVGVAKNIQYF. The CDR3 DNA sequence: TGTGCCAGCAGCCAAGATGGCCCAGGGACTAGCGGGGTGGGTGTAGCCAAAAACATTCAGTACTTC.

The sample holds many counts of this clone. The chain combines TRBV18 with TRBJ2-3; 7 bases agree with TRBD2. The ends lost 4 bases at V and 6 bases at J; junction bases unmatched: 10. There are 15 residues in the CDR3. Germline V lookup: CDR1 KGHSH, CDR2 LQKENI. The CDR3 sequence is CASSLTASGGDTQYF. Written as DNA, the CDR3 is TGTGCCAGCTCACTCACGGCTAGCGGCGGTGATACGCAGTATTTT.

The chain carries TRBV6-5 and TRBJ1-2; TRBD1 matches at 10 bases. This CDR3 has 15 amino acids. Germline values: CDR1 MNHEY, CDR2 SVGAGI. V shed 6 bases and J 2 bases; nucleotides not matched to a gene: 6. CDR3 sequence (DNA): TGTGCCAGCAGAAGGACAGGGGGGGAAAACTATGGCTACACCTTC. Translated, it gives CASRRTGGENYGYTF.